The rows below give T cell receptor beta chains drawn from one sample of a study of beta chain features in type 1 diabetes. Sequencing was performed with immunoSEQ multiplex PCR; in TCRdb, only in-frame clones are kept and a portion is missing. The table records some 140,000 clones, around 8.7% of them present only once. Sequencing used central memory CD4+ T cells from blood. The receptors here all came from a man aged 18 to 30 in good health. CDR3s include the opening cysteine and the closing phenylalanine or tryptophan. A D gene is named only where the DNA matches it firmly. A clone size is listed for some rows: how often the clone was seen (once, few, many), or a class if it is expanded.

V gene	clone size	D gene	J gene	CDR3 protein	CDR3 DNA
TRBV29-1	many	NA	TRBJ1-1	CSVEAARGRAEAFF	TGCAGCGTTGAAGCGGCCCGAGGGCGTGCTGAAGCTTTCTTT
TRBV5-4	NA	TRBD1	TRBJ1-5	CASSLDRGDQPQHF	TGCGCCAGCAGCCTGGACAGGGGAGATCAGCCCCAGCATTTT
TRBV5-1	few	NA	TRBJ2-7	CASSSPADEQYF	TGCGCCAGCAGCTCCCCGGCGGACGAGCAGTACTTC
TRBV11-2	NA	NA	TRBJ1-2	CASSPDSNYGYTF	TGTGCCAGCAGCCCTGACAGTAACTATGGCTACACCTTC
TRBV2	NA	NA	TRBJ2-7	CASKLAGAHYEQYF	TGTGCCAGCAAGCTGGCGGGGGCCCACTACGAGCAGTACTTC
TRBV11-2	few	TRBD1	TRBJ2-2	CASSPDRAPTGELFF	TGTGCCAGCAGCCCCGACAGGGCTCCCACCGGGGAGCTGTTTTTT
TRBV5-1	few	NA	TRBJ1-2	CASSLGMETKGYTF	TGCGCCAGCAGCTTGGGTATGGAGACCAAGGGCTACACCTTC
TRBV7-2	NA	TRBD1	TRBJ1-2	CASSLDPGQAYGYTF	TGTGCCAGCAGCTTGGACCCGGGACAGGCGTATGGCTACACCTTC
TRBV6-6	NA	TRBD1	TRBJ2-7	CASNLGGASNEQYF	TGTGCCAGCAATTTAGGGGGCGCGTCTAACGAGCAGTACTTC
TRBV7-9	NA	NA	TRBJ1-1	CASSRRGSVENTEAFF	TGTGCCAGCAGCCGGAGGGGATCGGTTGAGAACACTGAAGCTTTCTTT
TRBV19	NA	TRBD1	TRBJ2-7	CASSTGQGTYEQYF	TGTGCCAGTAGTACCGGACAGGGAACCTACGAGCAGTACTTC
TRBV7-2	NA	TRBD2	TRBJ2-5	CASSSLSGGASETQYF	TGTGCCAGCAGCTCCCTTAGCGGGGGGGCATCAGAGACCCAGTACTTC
TRBV10-3	NA	TRBD1	TRBJ1-6	CASLGQGDSPLHF	TGTGCCTCACTGGGACAGGGGGATTCACCCCTCCACTTT
TRBV7-2	NA	TRBD2	TRBJ2-5	CASSLGGLAARVTQYF	TGTGCCAGCAGCTTAGGGGGACTAGCGGCCCGAGTCACCCAGTACTTC
TRBV5-1	NA	TRBD1	TRBJ1-1	CASRPQGVNTEAFF	TGCGCCAGTCGACCGCAGGGGGTAAACACTGAAGCTTTCTTT
TRBV6-6	NA	NA	TRBJ1-1	CASSFLLRNTEAFF	TGTGCCAGCAGTTTCCTACTGCGGAACACTGAAGCTTTCTTT
TRBV7-2	NA	TRBD1	TRBJ2-7	CASSLSQGAYEQYF	TGTGCCAGCAGCTTAAGTCAGGGGGCCTACGAGCAGTACTTC
TRBV30	few	TRBD1	TRBJ1-4	CAWSPGGRDEKLFF	TGTGCCTGGAGTCCAGGGGGAAGAGATGAAAAACTGTTTTTT
TRBV7-6	few	TRBD1	TRBJ1-6	CASSLGDSQNSPLHF	TGTGCCAGCAGCTTGGGGGACAGCCAAAATTCACCCCTCCACTTT
TRBV27	NA	TRBD1	TRBJ2-7	CASSLPGQVRHEQYF	TGTGCCAGCAGCCTTCCGGGACAGGTCCGTCACGAGCAGTACTTC
TRBV27	many	NA	TRBJ1-6	CASRREEVYNSPLHF	TGTGCCAGCAGACGGGAAGAGGTCTATAATTCACCCCTCCACTTT
TRBV13	NA	TRBD1	TRBJ2-7	CASRRQGGPYEQYF	TGTGCCAGCAGACGACAGGGGGGACCCTACGAGCAGTACTTC
TRBV30	NA	TRBD1	TRBJ2-7	CAWRLPGQAMSYEQYF	TGTGCCTGGAGGCTTCCCGGACAGGCAATGTCGTACGAGCAGTACTTC
TRBV11-3	NA	TRBD1	TRBJ2-1	CASSLAGTGGYNEQFF	TGTGCCAGCAGCTTAGCGGGGACAGGCGGTTACAATGAGCAGTTCTTC
TRBV4-1	NA	NA	TRBJ1-1	CASSQELRANTEAFF	TGCGCCAGCAGCCAGGAACTCAGGGCGAACACTGAAGCTTTCTTT
TRBV19	NA	TRBD2	TRBJ2-1	CASSDVSRGVYNEQFF	TGTGCCAGTAGTGACGTTTCGCGGGGGGTTTACAATGAGCAGTTCTTC
TRBV19	few	TRBD1	TRBJ1-5	CASSTRQGVYSNQPQHF	TGTGCCAGTAGTACGCGACAGGGTGTTTATAGCAATCAGCCCCAGCATTTT
TRBV27	few	TRBD1	TRBJ1-1	CASSPWTGGHTEAFF	TGTGCCAGCAGTCCGTGGACAGGGGGCCACACTGAAGCTTTCTTT
TRBV15	few	NA	TRBJ1-1	CATSRVEGMNTEAFF	TGTGCCACCAGCAGAGTTGAGGGTATGAACACTGAAGCTTTCTTT
TRBV21-1	NA	NA	TRBJ2-1	CASSKGPRDFPENEQFF	TGTGCCAGCAGCAAAGGTCCGCGGGACTTCCCAGAGAATGAGCAGTTCTTC
TRBV7-2	many	NA	TRBJ2-1	CASSEQQEQFF	TGTGCCAGCAGCGAACAGCAAGAGCAGTTCTTC